The rows below give T cell receptor beta chains drawn from one sample of a study of T cells in Graves' hyperthyroidism and ophthalmopathy. In TCRdb, the multiplex PCR reads were re-called with MiXCR into one record per CDR3 protein. The sample includes some 400,000 distinct CDR3 sequences, under 20% of them seen just once. Sequencing was carried out using blood. The receptor set was obtained from a woman aged 18-29 years with Graves' hyperthyroidism. CDR3s leave out the opening cysteine and the closing phenylalanine or tryptophan. Each record gives: V gene, J gene, CDR3 protein.

v_call: TRBV2; j_call: TRBJ1-5; cdr3_aa: ASLGGYSNQPQH
v_call: TRBV6-1; j_call: TRBJ1-1; cdr3_aa: ASSTALNTEAF
v_call: TRBV5-1; j_call: TRBJ2-6; cdr3_aa: ASSLVPGANVLT
v_call: TRBV3-1; j_call: TRBJ2-5; cdr3_aa: ASSGASGEETQY
v_call: TRBV12-3/TRBV12-4; j_call: TRBJ2-7; cdr3_aa: ASTMGISTDEQY
v_call: TRBV5-8; j_call: TRBJ2-5; cdr3_aa: ASSEGQPTQETQY
v_call: TRBV28; j_call: TRBJ2-7; cdr3_aa: ASSPGTDPYEQY
v_call: TRBV6-5; j_call: TRBJ1-2; cdr3_aa: ASSYTGQGAYGYT
v_call: TRBV24-1; j_call: TRBJ2-7; cdr3_aa: ATSEGGPFSYEQY
v_call: TRBV12-3/TRBV12-4; j_call: TRBJ1-1; cdr3_aa: ASSSLTGPPEAF
v_call: TRBV7-2; j_call: TRBJ1-2; cdr3_aa: ASSFGQGAYYGYT
v_call: TRBV7-9; j_call: TRBJ1-1; cdr3_aa: ASRLTGGTEAF
v_call: TRBV20-1; j_call: TRBJ2-7; cdr3_aa: SATSGTSGGADYEQY
v_call: TRBV6-5; j_call: TRBJ1-2; cdr3_aa: AGTELLSTHGYT
v_call: TRBV9; j_call: TRBJ1-5; cdr3_aa: ASGKGQRNQPQH
v_call: TRBV18; j_call: TRBJ2-5; cdr3_aa: ASSALEGTREETQY
v_call: TRBV7-6; j_call: TRBJ1-3; cdr3_aa: ASSLGRGSSGNTIY
v_call: TRBV12-3/TRBV12-4; j_call: TRBJ2-3; cdr3_aa: ASSTGPAEDTQY
v_call: TRBV20-1; j_call: TRBJ1-5; cdr3_aa: SARVGSSNQPQH
v_call: TRBV6-1; j_call: TRBJ1-5; cdr3_aa: ATTQGDTYQPQH
v_call: TRBV24-1; j_call: TRBJ2-7; cdr3_aa: ATSDLRGEGEQY
v_call: TRBV4-2; j_call: TRBJ1-2; cdr3_aa: ASIASGGDRGYYGYT
v_call: TRBV6-1; j_call: TRBJ2-3; cdr3_aa: ASSGQTSGGSDTQY
v_call: TRBV4-1; j_call: TRBJ1-1; cdr3_aa: ASSQDSTGGRGVVAF
v_call: TRBV5-1; j_call: TRBJ2-5; cdr3_aa: ASSLARGSTVQETQY
v_call: TRBV28; j_call: TRBJ1-1; cdr3_aa: ASSLWAGGENTEAF
v_call: TRBV20-1; j_call: TRBJ1-3; cdr3_aa: SARDGAGHSGNTIY
v_call: TRBV2; j_call: TRBJ1-6; cdr3_aa: ASIGSPGTPLH
v_call: TRBV19; j_call: TRBJ1-1; cdr3_aa: ASISNTGRRTEAF
v_call: TRBV6-5; j_call: TRBJ1-1; cdr3_aa: ASSYSGIMNTDAF
v_call: TRBV12-3/TRBV12-4; j_call: TRBJ2-5; cdr3_aa: ASSLARLAEETQY
v_call: TRBV27; j_call: TRBJ1-5; cdr3_aa: ASSSQARVQPQH
v_call: TRBV5-1; j_call: TRBJ2-5; cdr3_aa: ASSFLAGEQETQY
v_call: TRBV11-2; j_call: TRBJ1-2; cdr3_aa: ASSLDLSGTGNYGYT
v_call: TRBV11-1; j_call: TRBJ1-1; cdr3_aa: ASSLTPMMGTEAF
v_call: TRBV11-2; j_call: TRBJ1-2; cdr3_aa: ASSLEAWTSYGYT
v_call: TRBV7-9; j_call: TRBJ1-2; cdr3_aa: ASSFFREANYGYT
v_call: TRBV27; j_call: TRBJ2-5; cdr3_aa: ASAALAGPETQY
v_call: TRBV12-3/TRBV12-4; j_call: TRBJ1-3; cdr3_aa: ASSLGNTIY
v_call: TRBV20-1; j_call: TRBJ2-7; cdr3_aa: SASRSSSYEQY
v_call: TRBV18; j_call: TRBJ2-5; cdr3_aa: ASSPPWTSGGQETQY
v_call: TRBV4-1; j_call: TRBJ2-7; cdr3_aa: ASSQDTGVYEQY
v_call: TRBV30; j_call: TRBJ1-2; cdr3_aa: AWSRDRTRYGYT
v_call: TRBV7-3; j_call: TRBJ2-5; cdr3_aa: ASSLGGVETQY
v_call: TRBV12-3/TRBV12-4; j_call: TRBJ2-2; cdr3_aa: ASSQRDITRGNTGELF
v_call: TRBV6-1; j_call: TRBJ2-2; cdr3_aa: ASSRRTENTGELF
v_call: TRBV5-1; j_call: TRBJ1-1; cdr3_aa: ASSSLIQGEAF
v_call: TRBV4-1; j_call: TRBJ2-7; cdr3_aa: ASSQAGRDEQY